Sequencing of this TCR beta chain was carried out in a study of T cell responses to AZD1222 COVID-19 vaccine. The CDR3 length is 12 residues. Germline loops: CDR1 MDHEN, CDR2 SYDVKM. Trimming took 6 bases from V and 6 from J, leaving 11 bases between them. Assay: immunoSEQ multiplex PCR; the TCRdb copy retains only in-frame clones and omits some. Of 100,000 to 150,000 clones listed, around 90% are singletons. As concerns this clone: Its antigen is not identified.

General observations from the study: Unmutated regions of variants are reportedly targeted by nearly half of spike-specific TCRs.

The sequenced sample was peripheral blood, obtained on day 0 of AZD1222 vaccination. The chain carries TRBV28 and TRBJ2-5; no firm D call. The TCR sequence derives from an adult in good health. DNA of the CDR3: TGTGCCAGCAGCTCAGAGTTGCAGACCCAGTACTTC. This encodes CASSSELQTQYF.